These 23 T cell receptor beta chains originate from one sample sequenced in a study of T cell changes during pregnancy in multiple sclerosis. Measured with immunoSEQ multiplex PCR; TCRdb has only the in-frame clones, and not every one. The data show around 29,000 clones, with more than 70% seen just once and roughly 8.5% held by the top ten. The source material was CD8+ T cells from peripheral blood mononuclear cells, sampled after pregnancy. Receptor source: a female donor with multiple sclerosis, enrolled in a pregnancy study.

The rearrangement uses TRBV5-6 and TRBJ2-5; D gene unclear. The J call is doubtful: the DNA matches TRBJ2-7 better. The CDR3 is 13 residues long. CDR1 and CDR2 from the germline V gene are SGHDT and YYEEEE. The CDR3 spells CASSLDRDYEQYF. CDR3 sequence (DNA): TGTGCCAGCAGCTTGGACAGAGACTACGAGCAGTACTTC.

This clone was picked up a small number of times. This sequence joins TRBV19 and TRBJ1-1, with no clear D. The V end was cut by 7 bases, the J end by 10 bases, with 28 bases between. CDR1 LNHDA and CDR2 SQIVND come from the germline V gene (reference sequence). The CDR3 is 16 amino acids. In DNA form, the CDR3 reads TGTGCCAGTATCTCCAACGGGCGGGATTCAACACTGGGAGCTTTCTTT. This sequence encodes CASISNGRDSTLGAFF.

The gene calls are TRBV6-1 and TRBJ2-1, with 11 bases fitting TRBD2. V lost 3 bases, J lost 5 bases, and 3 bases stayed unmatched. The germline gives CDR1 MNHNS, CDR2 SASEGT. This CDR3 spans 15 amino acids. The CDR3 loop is CASSESSGGHNEQFF. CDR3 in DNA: TGTGCCAGCAGTGAGTCTAGCGGGGGGCACAATGAGCAGTTCTTC.

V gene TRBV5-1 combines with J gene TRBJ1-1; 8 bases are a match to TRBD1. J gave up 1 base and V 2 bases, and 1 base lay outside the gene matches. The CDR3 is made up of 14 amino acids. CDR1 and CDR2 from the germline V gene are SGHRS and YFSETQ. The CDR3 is CASSFGQGNTEAFF. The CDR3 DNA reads TGCGCCAGCAGCTTTGGACAGGGGAACACTGAAGCTTTCTTT.

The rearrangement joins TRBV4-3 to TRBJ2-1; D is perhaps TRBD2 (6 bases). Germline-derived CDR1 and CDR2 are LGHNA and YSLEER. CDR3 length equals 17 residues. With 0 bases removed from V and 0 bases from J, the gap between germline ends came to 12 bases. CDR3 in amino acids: CASSQDEGGNSYNEQFF. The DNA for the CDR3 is TGCGCCAGCAGCCAAGATGAGGGCGGGAACTCCTACAATGAGCAGTTCTTC.

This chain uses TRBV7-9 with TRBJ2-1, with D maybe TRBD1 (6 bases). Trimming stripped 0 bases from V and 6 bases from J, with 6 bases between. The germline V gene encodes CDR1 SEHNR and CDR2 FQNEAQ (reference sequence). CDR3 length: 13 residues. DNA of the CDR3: TGTGCCAGCAGCTTAGCCAGGGGCAATGAGCAGTTCTTC. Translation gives CASSLARGNEQFF. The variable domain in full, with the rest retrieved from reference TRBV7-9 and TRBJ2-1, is DTGVSQNPRHKITKRGQNVTFRCDPISEHNRLYWYRQTLGQGPEFLTYFQNEAQLEKSRLLSDRFSAERPKGSFSTLEIQRTEQGDSAMYLCASSLARGNEQFFGPGTRLTVL.

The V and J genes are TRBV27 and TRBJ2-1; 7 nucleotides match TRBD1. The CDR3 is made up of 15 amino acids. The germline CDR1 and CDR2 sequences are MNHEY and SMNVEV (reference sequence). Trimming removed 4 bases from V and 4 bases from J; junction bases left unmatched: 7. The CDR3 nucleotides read TGTGCCAGCAGTTCGGGACAGTGGTCGTACAATGAGCAGTTCTTC. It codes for CASSSGQWSYNEQFF.

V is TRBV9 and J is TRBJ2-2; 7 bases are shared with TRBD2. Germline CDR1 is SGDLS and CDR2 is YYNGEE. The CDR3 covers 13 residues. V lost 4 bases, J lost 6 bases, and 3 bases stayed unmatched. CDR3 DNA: TGTGCCAGCAGCATGGGGGGGTCCGGGGAGCTGTTTTTT. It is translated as CASSMGGSGELFF.

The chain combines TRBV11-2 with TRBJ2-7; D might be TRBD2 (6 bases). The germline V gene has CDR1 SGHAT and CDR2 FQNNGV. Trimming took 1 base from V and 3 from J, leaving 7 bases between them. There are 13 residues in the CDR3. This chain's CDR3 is CASSLGGDYEQYF. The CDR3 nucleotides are TGTGCCAGCAGCTTAGGCGGGGACTACGAGCAGTACTTC. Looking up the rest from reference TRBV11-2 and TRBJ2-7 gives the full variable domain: EAGVAQSPRYKIIEKRQSVAFWCNPISGHATLYWYQQILGQGPKLLIQFQNNGVVDDSQLPKDRFSAERLKGVDSTLKIQPAKLEDSAVYLCASSLGGDYEQYFGPGTRLTVT.

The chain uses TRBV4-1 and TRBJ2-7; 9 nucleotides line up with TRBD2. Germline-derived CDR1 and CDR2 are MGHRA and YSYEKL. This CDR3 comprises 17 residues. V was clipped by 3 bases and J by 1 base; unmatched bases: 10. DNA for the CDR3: TGCGCCAGCAGCCACAAACCCGGGACTAGCCGTTCCTACGAGCAGTACTTC. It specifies CASSHKPGTSRSYEQYF.

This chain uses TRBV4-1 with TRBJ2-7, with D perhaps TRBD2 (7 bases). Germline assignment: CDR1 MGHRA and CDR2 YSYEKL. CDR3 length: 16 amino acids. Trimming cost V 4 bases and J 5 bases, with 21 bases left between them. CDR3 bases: TGCGCCAGCAGCCCTCGCACCGGGGGGCCAAGGGACGAGCAGTACTTC. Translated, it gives CASSPRTGGPRDEQYF.

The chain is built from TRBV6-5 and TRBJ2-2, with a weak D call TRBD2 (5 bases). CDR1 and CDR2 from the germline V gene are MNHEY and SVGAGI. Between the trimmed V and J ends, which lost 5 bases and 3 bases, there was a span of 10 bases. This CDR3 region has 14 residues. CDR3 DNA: TGTGCCAGCAGTGGACTGTCTGACACCGGGGAGCTGTTTTTT. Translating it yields CASSGLSDTGELFF.

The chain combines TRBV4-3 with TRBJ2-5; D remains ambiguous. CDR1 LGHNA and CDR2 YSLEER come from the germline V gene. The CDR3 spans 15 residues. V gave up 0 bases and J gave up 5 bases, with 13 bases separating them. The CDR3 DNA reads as TGCGCCAGCAGCCAAGATGTCACCAGAAAGGAGACCCAGTACTTC. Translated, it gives CASSQDVTRKETQYF.

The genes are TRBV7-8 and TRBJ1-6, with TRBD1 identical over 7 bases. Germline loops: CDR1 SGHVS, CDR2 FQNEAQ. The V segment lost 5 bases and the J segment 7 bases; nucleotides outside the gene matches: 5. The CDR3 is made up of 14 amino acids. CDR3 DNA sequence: TGTGCCAGCAGCCTACGGGACAGAAATTCACCCCTCCACTTT. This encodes CASSLRDRNSPLHF.

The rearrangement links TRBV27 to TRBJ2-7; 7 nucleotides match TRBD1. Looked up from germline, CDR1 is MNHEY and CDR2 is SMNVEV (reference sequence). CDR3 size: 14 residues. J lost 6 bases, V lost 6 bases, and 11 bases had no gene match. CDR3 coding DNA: TGTGCCAGCAGCCCCGGGACAGATTTAATCGAGCAGTACTTC. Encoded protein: CASSPGTDLIEQYF.

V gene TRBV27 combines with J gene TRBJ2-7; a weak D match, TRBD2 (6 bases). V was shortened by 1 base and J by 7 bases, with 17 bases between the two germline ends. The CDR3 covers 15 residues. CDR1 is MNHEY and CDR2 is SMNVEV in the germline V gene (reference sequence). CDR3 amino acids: CASSLLGGRQYEQYF. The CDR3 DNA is TGTGCCAGCAGTTTATTAGGAGGGAGACAGTATGAGCAGTACTTC.

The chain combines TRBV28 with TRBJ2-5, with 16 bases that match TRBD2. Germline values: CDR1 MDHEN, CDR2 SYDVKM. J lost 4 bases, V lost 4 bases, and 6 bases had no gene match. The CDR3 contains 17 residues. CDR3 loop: CASSSGLAGGPLETQYF. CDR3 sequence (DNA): TGTGCCAGCAGTTCGGGACTAGCGGGGGGGCCTTTAGAGACCCAGTACTTC.

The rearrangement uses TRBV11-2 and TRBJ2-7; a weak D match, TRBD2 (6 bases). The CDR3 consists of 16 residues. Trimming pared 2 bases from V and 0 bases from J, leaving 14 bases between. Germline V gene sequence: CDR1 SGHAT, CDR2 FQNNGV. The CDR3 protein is CASSLRDPGSSYEQYF. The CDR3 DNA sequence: TGTGCCAGCAGCTTACGGGACCCCGGGAGCTCCTACGAGCAGTACTTC.

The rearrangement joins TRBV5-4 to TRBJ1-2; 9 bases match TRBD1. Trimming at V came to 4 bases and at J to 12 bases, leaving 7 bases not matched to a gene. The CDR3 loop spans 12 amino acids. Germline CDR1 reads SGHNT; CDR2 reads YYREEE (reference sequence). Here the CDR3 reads CASSDGTGSDTF. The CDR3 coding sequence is TGTGCCAGCAGCGACGGGACAGGGTCCGACACCTTC.

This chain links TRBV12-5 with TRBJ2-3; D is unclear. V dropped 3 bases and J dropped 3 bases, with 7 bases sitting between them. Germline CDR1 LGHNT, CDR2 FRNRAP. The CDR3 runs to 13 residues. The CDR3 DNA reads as TGTGCTAGTGGTTTCTCTAGAACAGATACGCAGTATTTT. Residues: CASGFSRTDTQYF.

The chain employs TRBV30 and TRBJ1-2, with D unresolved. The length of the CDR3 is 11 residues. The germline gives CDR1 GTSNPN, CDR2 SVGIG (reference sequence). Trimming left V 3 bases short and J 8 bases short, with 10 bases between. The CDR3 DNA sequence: TGTGCCTGGAGCGCGGGGTTGGGCTACACCTTC. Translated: CAWSAGLGYTF.

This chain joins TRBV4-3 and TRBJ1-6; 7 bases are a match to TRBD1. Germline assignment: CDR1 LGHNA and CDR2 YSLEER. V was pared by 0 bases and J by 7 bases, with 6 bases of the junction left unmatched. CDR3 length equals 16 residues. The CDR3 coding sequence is TGCGCCAGCAGCCAAGATCTGGGACAGATAAATTCACCCCTCCACTTT. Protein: CASSQDLGQINSPLHF.

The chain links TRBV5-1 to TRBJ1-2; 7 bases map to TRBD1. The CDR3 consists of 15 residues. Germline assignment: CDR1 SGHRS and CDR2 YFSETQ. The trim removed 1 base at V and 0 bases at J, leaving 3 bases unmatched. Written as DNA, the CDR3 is TGCGCCAGCAGCTTGCTGACAGGGTCTAACTATGGCTACACCTTC. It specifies CASSLLTGSNYGYTF.